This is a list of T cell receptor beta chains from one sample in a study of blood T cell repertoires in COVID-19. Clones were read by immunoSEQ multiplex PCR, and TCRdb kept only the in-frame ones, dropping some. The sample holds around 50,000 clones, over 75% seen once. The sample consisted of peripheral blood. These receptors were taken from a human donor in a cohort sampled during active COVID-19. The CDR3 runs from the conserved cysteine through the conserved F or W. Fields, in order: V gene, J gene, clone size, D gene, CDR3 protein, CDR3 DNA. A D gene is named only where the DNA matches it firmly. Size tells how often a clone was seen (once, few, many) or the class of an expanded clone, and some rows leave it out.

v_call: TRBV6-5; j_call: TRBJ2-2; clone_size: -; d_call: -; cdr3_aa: CASSTGNTGELFF; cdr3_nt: TGTGCCAGCAGTACAGGGAACACCGGGGAGCTGTTTTTT
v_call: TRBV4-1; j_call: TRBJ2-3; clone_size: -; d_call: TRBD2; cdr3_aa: CASSQEASGGYTDTQYF; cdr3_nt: TGCGCCAGCAGCCAAGAAGCTAGCGGGGGGTACACAGATACGCAGTATTTT
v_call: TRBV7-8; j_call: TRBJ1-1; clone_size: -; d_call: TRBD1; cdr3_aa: CASRDRVNTEAFF; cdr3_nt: TGTGCCAGCAGAGACAGGGTGAACACTGAAGCTTTCTTT
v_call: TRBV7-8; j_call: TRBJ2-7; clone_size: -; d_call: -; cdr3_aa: CASSLSYEQYF; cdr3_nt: TGTGCCAGCAGCTTATCTTACGAGCAGTACTTC
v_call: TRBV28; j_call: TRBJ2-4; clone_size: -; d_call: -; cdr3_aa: CASSPREPLAKNIQYF; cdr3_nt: TGTGCCAGCAGTCCCCGAGAGCCACTAGCCAAAAACATTCAGTACTTC
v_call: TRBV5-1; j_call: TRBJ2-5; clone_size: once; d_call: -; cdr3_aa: CASVTGGGSETQYF; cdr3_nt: TGCGCCAGCGTGACGGGAGGGGGCTCAGAGACCCAGTACTTC
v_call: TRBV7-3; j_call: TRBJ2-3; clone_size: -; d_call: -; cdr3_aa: CASSLGVALDTQYF; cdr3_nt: TGTGCCAGCAGCTTGGGTGTAGCTCTAGATACGCAGTATTTT
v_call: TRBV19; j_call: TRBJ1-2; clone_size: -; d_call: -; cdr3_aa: CASSPQGSNYGYTF; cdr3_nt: TGTGCCAGTAGCCCACAGGGATCTAACTATGGCTACACCTTC
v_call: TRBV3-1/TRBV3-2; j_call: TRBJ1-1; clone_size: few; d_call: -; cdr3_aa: CARVGKNTEAFF; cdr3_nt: TGTGCCAGGGTCGGGAAGAACACTGAAGCTTTCTTT
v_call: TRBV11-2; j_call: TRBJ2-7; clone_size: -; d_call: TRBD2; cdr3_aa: CASSSRTSGSHEQYF; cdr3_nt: TGTGCCAGCAGCTCCCGGACTAGCGGGAGCCACGAGCAGTACTTC
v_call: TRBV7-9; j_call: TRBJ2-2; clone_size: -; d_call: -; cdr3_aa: CASSPRGTGELFF; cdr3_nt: TGTGCCAGCAGCCCGAGGGGGACCGGGGAGCTGTTTTTT
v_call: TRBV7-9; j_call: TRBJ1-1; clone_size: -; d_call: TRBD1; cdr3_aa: CASSLGQGSTFF; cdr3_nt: TGTGCCAGCAGCTTGGGACAGGGATCGACTTTCTTT
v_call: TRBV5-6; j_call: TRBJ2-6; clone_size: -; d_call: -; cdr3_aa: CASSLVEDPGANVLTF; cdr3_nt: TGTGCCAGCAGCTTGGTGGAGGACCCTGGGGCCAACGTCCTGACTTTC
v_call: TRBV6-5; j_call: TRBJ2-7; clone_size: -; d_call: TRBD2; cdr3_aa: CASSYSNELAVEQYF; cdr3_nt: TGTGCCAGCAGTTACTCGAATGAACTAGCGGTCGAGCAGTACTTC
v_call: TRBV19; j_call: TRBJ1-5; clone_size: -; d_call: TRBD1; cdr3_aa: CASSGTGNQPQHF; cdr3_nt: TGTGCCAGTAGTGGGACAGGCAATCAGCCCCAGCATTTT
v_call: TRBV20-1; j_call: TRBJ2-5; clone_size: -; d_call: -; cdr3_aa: CSAVNRETQYF; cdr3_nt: TGCAGTGCTGTAAACCGGGAGACCCAGTACTTC
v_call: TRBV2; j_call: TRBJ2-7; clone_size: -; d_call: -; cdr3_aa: CASTRDILSYEQYF; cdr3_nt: TGTGCCAGCACCCGGGACATCCTCTCCTACGAGCAGTACTTC
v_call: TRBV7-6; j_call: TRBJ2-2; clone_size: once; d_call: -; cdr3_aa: CASSLEVGGANTGELFF; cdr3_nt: TGTGCCAGCAGCTTAGAAGTGGGAGGCGCGAACACCGGGGAGCTGTTTTTT
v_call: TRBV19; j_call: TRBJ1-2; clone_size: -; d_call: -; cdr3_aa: CASTPSRAVYGYTF; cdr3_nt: TGTGCCAGTACCCCCTCGCGGGCAGTTTATGGCTACACCTTC